These T cell receptor beta chains were read from a single sample in a study of beta chain features in type 1 diabetes. Assay used: immunoSEQ multiplex PCR; TCRdb lists only in-frame clones, some missing. The sample has around 250,000 clones; roughly an eighth are singletons. Sample: naive CD4+ T cells from blood. These receptors came from a man aged 30-40 years with type 1 diabetes. Both conserved end residues are part of each CDR3. A D gene is named only where the DNA matches it firmly. Only part of the rows carry a size: once, few, many, or a class if the clone is expanded.

d_call j_call v_call clone_size cdr3_aa cdr3_nt
NA TRBJ2-5 TRBV2 NA CASSGPQETQYF TGTGCCAGCAGTGGGCCCCAAGAGACCCAGTACTTC
NA TRBJ2-7 TRBV9 NA CASTQGTASYEQYF TGTGCCAGCACCCAGGGCACCGCCTCCTACGAGCAGTACTTC
TRBD1 TRBJ2-7 TRBV18 few CASSLTGTVADEQYF TGTGCCAGCTCACTTACCGGGACAGTGGCCGACGAGCAGTACTTC
TRBD1 TRBJ2-3 TRBV6-4 NA CASPTGGDTDTQYF TGTGCCAGCCCGACAGGGGGGGACACAGATACGCAGTATTTT
TRBD1 TRBJ1-1 TRBV18 few CASSQRTGVNTEAFF TGTGCCAGCTCACAAAGGACAGGGGTGAACACTGAAGCTTTCTTT
NA TRBJ1-1 TRBV4-2 few CASSQDPSNTEAFF TGTGCCAGCAGCCAAGATCCCTCGAACACTGAAGCTTTCTTT
TRBD2 TRBJ2-1 TRBV29-1 NA CSVEGAGGMDEQFF TGCAGCGTTGAGGGGGCGGGAGGGATGGATGAGCAGTTCTTC
NA TRBJ2-7 TRBV18 NA CASSPAGQTYEQYF TGTGCCAGCTCACCGGCGGGACAGACCTACGAGCAGTACTTC
NA TRBJ1-1 TRBV5-1 few CASSPIQGTEAFF TGCGCCAGCAGCCCGATACAGGGCACTGAAGCTTTCTTT
NA TRBJ2-1 TRBV7-2 few CASAALPTVNEQFF TGTGCCAGCGCCGCCCTTCCCACAGTGAATGAGCAGTTCTTC
TRBD2 TRBJ2-1 TRBV5-6 NA CASSSLIGLAGYNEQFF TGTGCCAGCAGCTCCCTCATCGGACTAGCGGGTTACAATGAGCAGTTCTTC
TRBD2 TRBJ2-3 TRBV7-9 few CASTVGAGGPTDTQYF TGTGCCAGCACCGTAGGGGCGGGAGGGCCCACAGATACGCAGTATTTT
TRBD1 TRBJ2-2 TRBV5-4 NA CASSVIQGANTGELFF TGTGCCAGCAGCGTGATACAGGGGGCGAACACCGGGGAGCTGTTTTTT
NA TRBJ2-5 TRBV7-6 NA CASSLTTGETQYF TGTGCCAGCAGCCTCACGACTGGAGAGACCCAGTACTTC